This T cell receptor beta chain was retrieved from a study of T-cell memory formation after mild COVID-19. Study-wide results and caveats: Researchers report contracting CD4+ clones mostly in CM and EM, with CD8+ clones in EMRA.

CDR3 length: 14 residues. Unmatched junction bases numbered 4, after V lost 6 bases and J lost 2 bases. Germline-derived CDR1 and CDR2 are SNHLY and FYNNEI. As to this clonotype: Its antigen is unknown.

TCRdb used MiXCR to reprocess the 5' RACE reads, holding one entry per CDR3 protein. The sample includes around 310,000 distinct CDR3 sequences, approximately 15% of them seen just once. Sequencing was carried out using PBMCs or a T cell subset sorted from them (not recorded which). The sequence derives from a man younger than 35 who had mild COVID-19 (a few samples of this study predate the infection). Cell type and time point are not known. This chain uses TRBV2 with TRBJ2-3, with TRBD2 matching 8 bases. The CDR3 nucleotides read TGTGCCAGCAGGAGACTAGCGAACACAGATACGCAGTATTTT. It specifies CASRRLANTDTQYF.